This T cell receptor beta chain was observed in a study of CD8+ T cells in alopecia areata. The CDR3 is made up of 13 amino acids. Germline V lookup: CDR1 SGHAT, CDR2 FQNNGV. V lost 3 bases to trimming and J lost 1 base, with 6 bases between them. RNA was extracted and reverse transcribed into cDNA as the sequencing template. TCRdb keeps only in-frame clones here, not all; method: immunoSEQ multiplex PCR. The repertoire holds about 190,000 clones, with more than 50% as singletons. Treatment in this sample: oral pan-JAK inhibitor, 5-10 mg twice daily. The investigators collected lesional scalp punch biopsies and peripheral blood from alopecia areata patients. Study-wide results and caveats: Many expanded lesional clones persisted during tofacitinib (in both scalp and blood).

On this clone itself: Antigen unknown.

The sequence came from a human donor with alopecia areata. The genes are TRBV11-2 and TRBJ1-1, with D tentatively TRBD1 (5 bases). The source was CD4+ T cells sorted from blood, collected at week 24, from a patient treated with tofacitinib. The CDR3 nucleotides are TGTGCCAGCAGCTTGGGGACGAACACTGAAGCTTTCTTT. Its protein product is CASSLGTNTEAFF.